Listed here are 23 T cell receptor beta chains from one sample, sequenced in a study of T cells in Graves' hyperthyroidism and ophthalmopathy. Amplified TCR beta CDR3 regions came from RNA transcripts. During a first-round RT-PCR of the TCR CDR3, the HTBI primer set was used. TCRdb reprocessed the multiplex PCR reads with MiXCR, giving one entry per CDR3 protein. Of 450,000 to 500,000 distinct CDR3 sequences in the sample, approximately 22% are singletons; the top ten hold less than 65%. Sequencing was performed on blood. These receptor sequences come from a woman in her seventies with Graves' ophthalmopathy.

The chain uses TRBV7-2 and TRBJ2-7; possible D gene TRBD2, 6 bases. CDR3 length: 17 amino acids. Germline V gene lookup returns CDR1 SGHTA and CDR2 FQGNSA. The V end lost 3 bases, the J end lost 1 base, and 19 bases lay between the germline ends. CDR3 residues: CASSFPFGRTESYEQYF. In DNA, the CDR3 is TGTGCCAGCAGCTTCCCATTCGGGAGAACGGAGTCCTACGAGCAGTACTTC. The whole variable domain, remainder taken from reference TRBV7-2 and TRBJ2-7, is GAGVSQSPSNKVTEKGKDVELRCDPISGHTALYWYRQSLGQGLEFLIYFQGNSAPDKSGLPSDRFSAERTGGSVSTLTIQRTQQEDSAVYLCASSFPFGRTESYEQYFGPGTRLTVT.

In its sample, this clonotype was seen a few times. The chain carries TRBV20-1 and TRBJ2-5, with D possibly being TRBD1 or TRBD2 (5 bases each). This CDR3 comprises 15 residues. CDR1 and CDR2 from the germline V gene are DFQATT and SNEGSKA (reference sequence). The ends were cut back, 1 base at V and 0 bases at J, with 12 bases in the middle. CDR3 bases: TGCAGTGCTAGAGGCCCGGGACGGAACCAAGAGACCCAGTACTTC. This codes for CSARGPGRNQETQYF.

In this sample, this clonotype turned up a few times. The V and J genes are TRBV6-2 or TRBV6-3 and TRBJ2-2, with 8 bases fitting TRBD1. V dropped 5 bases and J dropped 7; count of bases not matched to a gene: 9. The CDR3 loop spans 15 amino acids. Germline V gene data show CDR1 as MNHEY and CDR2 as SVGEGT. In DNA form, the CDR3 reads TGTGCCAGCAGTCCAATAAGGACAGGGAGCGGGGAGCTGTTTTTT. Protein sequence: CASSPIRTGSGELFF.

The chain links TRBV28 to TRBJ1-6; TRBD1 aligns across 7 bases. V gave up 2 bases and J gave up 6 bases; unmatched junction bases: 4. The CDR3 is 15 residues long. Germline CDR1 reads MDHEN; CDR2 reads SYDVKM. Here the CDR3 DNA reads TGTGCCAGCAGTTTAATCCAGGGGGGTAATTCACCCCTCCACTTT. Protein product: CASSLIQGGNSPLHF. Full variable domain (outside the CDR3, taken from reference TRBV28 and TRBJ1-6): DVKVTQSSRYLVKRTGEKVFLECVQDMDHENMFWYRQDPGLGLRLIYFSYDVKMKEKGDIPEGYSVSREKKERFSLILESASTNQTSMYLCASSLIQGGNSPLHFGNGTRLTVT.

The chain employs TRBV15 and TRBJ1-2; TRBD1 might be the D (5 bases). Between the trimmed V and J ends, which lost 6 bases and 6 bases, there was a span of 14 bases. The CDR3 extends over 13 amino acids. Germline V lookup: CDR1 LNHNV, CDR2 YYDKDF (reference sequence). In nucleotides, the CDR3 is TGTGCCACCAGGGGAAGTGGGGGGAATGGCTACACCTTC. This codes for CATRGSGGNGYTF.

Only a few counts were recorded for this clonotype. The gene calls are TRBV6-2 or TRBV6-3 and TRBJ2-7; 11 bases fit TRBD2. Germline trimming cut 7 bases from V and 0 bases from J; bases unmatched to any gene: 11. The length of the CDR3 is 17 residues. From germline, CDR1 is MNHEY and CDR2 SVGEGT. The chain's CDR3 is CASKRGTSGKLSYEQYF. CDR3 sequence (DNA): TGTGCCAGCAAAAGGGGGACTAGCGGAAAACTCTCCTACGAGCAGTACTTC.

This clonotype has only a few counts. The chain is built from TRBV6-2 or TRBV6-3 and TRBJ2-7, with D uncertain. Per the germline V gene, CDR1 is MNHEY and CDR2 is SVGEGT. The CDR3 is 14 residues long. Trimming stripped 0 bases from V and 4 bases from J, with 10 bases between. CDR3 nucleotides: TGTGCCAGCAGTTACTCTCATCTCCCTTACGAGCAGTACTTC. Translation: CASSYSHLPYEQYF.

Of note for this clonotype: A read error may account for a junction end that differs from germline. The J gene is TRBJ2-2, the V gene TRBV20-1; D is unresolved. The CDR3 consists of 13 residues. Germline V lookup: CDR1 DFQATT, CDR2 SNEGSKA (reference sequence). CDR3 in amino acids: CGAETGDTGELFF. Written as DNA, the CDR3 is TGCGGTGCTGAAACTGGGGACACCGGGGAGCTGTTTTTT.

The sample holds a few counts of this clonotype. The chain is built from TRBV12-3 or TRBV12-4 and TRBJ1-6; possible D gene TRBD1, 6 bases. V lost 8 bases, J lost 3 bases, and 11 bases lay in between. The length of the CDR3 is 14 residues. The DNA for the CDR3 is TGTGCCAGCGCCCGGGACAACTATAATTCACCCCTCCACTTT. This sequence encodes CASARDNYNSPLHF.

The rearrangement links TRBV29-1 to TRBJ2-3; D remains ambiguous. CDR3 size: 12 residues. V was shortened by 5 bases and J by 0 bases, with 6 bases between the two germline ends. The germline V gene encodes CDR1 SQVTM and CDR2 ANQGSEA. CDR3 DNA: TGCAGCGTTCTCCGGAGCACAGATACGCAGTATTTT. Amino acids: CSVLRSTDTQYF.

A few counts support this clonotype. The V gene is TRBV5-1, the J gene TRBJ2-7; tentative D call: TRBD2 (5 bases). The V gene's germline CDR1 is SGHRS and CDR2 YFSETQ. The CDR3 is 15 amino acids. Trimming shortened V by 0 bases and J by 2 bases, and 12 bases separated the two germline ends. In nucleotides, the CDR3 is TGCGCCAGCAGCTTGGGAGGGCGGGCCGCCTACGAGCAGTACTTC. Protein: CASSLGGRAAYEQYF.

In this sample, this clonotype turned up once. The chain combines TRBV5-6 with TRBJ1-3; possibly TRBD1 for D (6 bases). CDR3 length: 16 amino acids. Looked up from germline, CDR1 is SGHDT and CDR2 is YYEEEE. Trimming took 3 bases from V and 0 from J, leaving 13 bases between them. CDR3 DNA: TGTGCCAGCAGCTACTCAACCAGGGGCTCTGGAAACACCATATATTTT. Protein sequence: CASSYSTRGSGNTIYF.

A few counts support this clonotype. The chain employs TRBV7-9 and TRBJ2-6; the D is unclear. The germline V gene has CDR1 SEHNR and CDR2 FQNEAQ (reference sequence). The CDR3 covers 16 residues. V lost 4 bases, J lost 0 bases, and 10 bases lay in between. CDR3 amino acids: CASSSGRISGANVLTF. CDR3 nucleotides: TGTGCCAGCAGCTCTGGACGGATCTCTGGGGCCAACGTCCTGACTTTC.

This clonotype was observed a few times. The V and J genes are TRBV3-1 and TRBJ2-5, with D hard to call. CDR1 is LGHDT and CDR2 is YNNKEL in the germline V gene (reference sequence). The CDR3 covers 13 residues. Trimming stripped 0 bases from V and 5 bases from J, with 7 bases between. CDR3 nucleotides: TGTGCCAGCAGCCAAGAACCCTGGGAGACCCAGTACTTC. Protein: CASSQEPWETQYF.

This chain uses TRBV6-1 with TRBJ2-7, with D maybe TRBD2 (5 bases). The germline V and J ends were trimmed by 4 bases and 1 base, with 11 bases remaining between them. The CDR3 covers 14 residues. The germline CDR1 and CDR2 sequences are MNHNS and SASEGT. The CDR3 loop is CASSGTRGSYEQYF. DNA of the CDR3: TGTGCCAGCAGTGGGACCCGCGGGTCCTACGAGCAGTACTTC.

With respect to this clonotype: A single base separates this from a much larger clone, so it may be a read error. The DNA for the CDR3 is TGTGCCAGCAGTGAGGCTAGCCCTCTTCAGGAGCAGTTCTTC. Protein: CASSEASPLQEQFF. The chain couples TRBV2 to TRBJ2-1; D perhaps matches TRBD2 (5 bases). Germline values: CDR1 SNHLY, CDR2 FYNNEI. V gave up 3 bases and J gave up 10 bases, with 16 bases separating them. This CDR3 comprises 14 residues.

This chain uses TRBV10-3 with TRBJ2-1, with a tentative D call TRBD1 (6 bases). V was clipped by 3 bases and J by 3 bases, with 15 bases between them. CDR3 size: 16 residues. The germline CDR1 and CDR2 sequences are ENHRY and SYGVKD. CDR3 sequence reads: CAISDSPRTDYNEQFF. CDR3 coding DNA: TGTGCCATCAGTGATAGTCCTAGGACAGACTACAATGAGCAGTTCTTC.

In this sample, this clonotype turned up many times. This rearrangement joins TRBV11-2 to TRBJ2-1; D is unclear. The CDR3 spans 12 residues. The germline V gene encodes CDR1 SGHAT and CDR2 FQNNGV. Trimming stripped 3 bases from V and 5 bases from J, with 5 bases between. CDR3 loop: CASSFANNEQFF. In DNA, the CDR3 is TGTGCCAGCAGCTTTGCGAACAATGAGCAGTTCTTC.

Many counts were recorded for this clonotype. This sequence joins TRBV20-1 and TRBJ2-1, with D uncertain. The CDR3 covers 14 residues. V lost 5 bases and J 6 bases, leaving 17 bases between the germline ends. Germline V gene lookup returns CDR1 DFQATT and CDR2 SNEGSKA (reference sequence). CDR3 nucleotides: TGCAGTGCTGCGAAACCGGGCCACCGCAATGAGCAGTTCTTC. Its protein is CSAAKPGHRNEQFF.

The V call is TRBV2, the J call TRBJ1-1; the D is unclear. CDR3 size: 11 residues. Trimming took 7 bases from V and 3 from J, leaving 6 bases between them. The V gene's germline CDR1 is SNHLY and CDR2 FYNNEI. For the CDR3, the DNA is TGTGCCAGCAAGCGGTACACTGAAGCTTTCTTT. Protein: CASKRYTEAFF.

In its sample, this clonotype was seen many times. The rearrangement uses TRBV15 and TRBJ2-3; D not certain. The CDR3 covers 16 residues. Germline values: CDR1 LNHNV, CDR2 YYDKDF (reference sequence). The V gene lost 1 base and the J gene lost 2 bases, with 13 bases spanning the gap. In DNA form, the CDR3 reads TGTGCCACCAGCAGAGCGGGCACAGCCGCCACAGATACGCAGTATTTT. Protein: CATSRAGTAATDTQYF.

There are a few counts of this clonotype. The chain joins TRBV18 to TRBJ1-1, with TRBD1 as a possible D gene (6 bases). Germline CDR1 reads KGHSH; CDR2 reads LQKENI. This CDR3 comprises 14 residues. V lost 2 bases to trimming and J lost 4 bases, with 11 bases between them. This CDR3 reads CASSPSMGATEAFF. DNA for the CDR3: TGTGCCAGCTCACCATCTATGGGGGCCACTGAAGCTTTCTTT.

This clonotype was counted many times. The chain couples TRBV12-3 or TRBV12-4 to TRBJ2-4; D not certain. Trimming took 3 bases from V and 2 from J, leaving 8 bases between them. The CDR3 totals 14 residues. The CDR3 sequence is CASSFGRTKNIQYF. CDR3 coding DNA: TGTGCCAGCAGTTTCGGGCGTACCAAAAACATTCAGTACTTC.